Presented here are 27 T cell receptor beta chains from one specimen sequenced in a study of T cells in Graves' hyperthyroidism and ophthalmopathy. RNA transcripts were the template for amplifying TCR beta CDR3 regions. HTBI primers drove first-round RT-PCR of the TCR CDR3. Each CDR3 protein gets one entry after TCRdb re-called the multiplex PCR reads with MiXCR. The sample consists of about 400,000 distinct CDR3 sequences, 11% to 15% of them appearing once. Sequenced: blood. These receptors were collected from a man in his fifties or sixties with Graves' ophthalmopathy.

V is TRBV4-2 and J is TRBJ2-2, with a weak D call TRBD1 (5 bases). The germline V gene has CDR1 LGHNA and CDR2 YNFKEQ. V was clipped by 1 base and J by 3 bases, with 12 bases between them. The CDR3 runs 16 residues. This CDR3 reads CASSQASQGDTGELFF. DNA for the CDR3: TGTGCCAGCAGCCAAGCTTCCCAGGGCGACACCGGGGAGCTGTTTTTT.

V and J are TRBV19 and TRBJ2-1, with D perhaps TRBD2 (5 bases). CDR3 length: 15 residues. Per the germline V gene, CDR1 is LNHDA and CDR2 is SQIVND (reference sequence). V lost 7 bases and J lost 0, with 13 bases in between. CDR3 DNA sequence: TGTGCCAGTAAAATCCTCGGGGACTCCTACAATGAGCAGTTCTTC. Translated, it gives CASKILGDSYNEQFF.

Ten or more counts support this clonotype. The V gene is TRBV5-1, the J gene TRBJ2-2; 10 bases fit TRBD2. The CDR3 covers 16 residues. Germline values: CDR1 SGHRS, CDR2 YFSETQ. Germline trimming cut 4 bases from V and 0 bases from J; bases unmatched to any gene: 3. CDR3 residues: CASSTGTSANTGELFF. The CDR3 coding sequence is TGCGCCAGCAGCACAGGGACTAGCGCGAACACCGGGGAGCTGTTTTTT.

This clonotype occurred a few times. The rearrangement links TRBV29-1 to TRBJ1-2; 8 positions match TRBD1. V shed 0 bases and J 5 bases; nucleotides not matched to a gene: 5. Germline values: CDR1 SQVTM, CDR2 ANQGSEA. The CDR3 is 14 residues long. The CDR3: CSVEDSRTGYGYTF. CDR3 bases: TGCAGCGTTGAAGATTCTAGGACAGGGTATGGCTACACCTTC.

This clonotype was recorded many times. The chain recombines TRBV6-1 with TRBJ1-1; unclear D gene. Germline-derived CDR1 and CDR2 are MNHNS and SASEGT. The V end was cut by 2 bases, the J end by 11 bases, with 15 bases between. CDR3 size: 13 residues. As DNA, the CDR3 is TGTGCCAGCAGTGAACCCCGGACTTCGGATGCTTTCTTT. Its protein is CASSEPRTSDAFF.

This clonotype was counted only a few times. This chain joins TRBV28 and TRBJ2-5, with 8 positions matching TRBD1. With V trimmed by 2 bases and J by 5 bases, 4 bases remained unmatched. CDR1 and CDR2 (germline): MDHEN, SYDVKM. This CDR3 comprises 14 residues. As DNA, the CDR3 is TGTGCCAGCAGTTTAGAAACAGGGGGGGAGACCCAGTACTTC. This gives the protein CASSLETGGETQYF.

Turning to this clonotype: An end of the junction differs from the germline gene, which may be a read error. The J gene is TRBJ2-5, the V gene TRBV7-9; TRBD2 aligns across 12 bases. This CDR3 spans 18 amino acids. Germline V CDR1 and CDR2: SEHNR, FQNEAQ (reference sequence). In DNA form, the CDR3 reads TGTGCCAGCAGCCCCGGTCGGACTAGCGGGGCGAAAGAAGAGACCCAGTGCTTC. Protein sequence: CASSPGRTSGAKEETQCF.

This clonotype has ten or more counts. This sequence joins TRBV5-6 and TRBJ2-1; 9 positions agree with TRBD2. Germline V gives CDR1 SGHDT, CDR2 YYEEEE. J lost 3 bases, V lost 3 bases, and 10 bases had no gene match. The CDR3 totals 17 residues. The CDR3 DNA sequence: TGTGCCAGCAGCTCAATTAGCGGGAGTGACTTCTACAATGAGCAGTTCTTC. It is translated as CASSSISGSDFYNEQFF.

The chain recombines TRBV7-3 with TRBJ1-1; D unresolved. Trimming removed 1 base at V and 3 bases at J, with 6 bases between. Per the germline V gene, CDR1 is SGHTA and CDR2 is FQGTGA. This CDR3 spans 13 amino acids. CDR3 DNA sequence: TGTGCCAGCAGCTTAAAGGCAGACACTGAAGCTTTCTTT. Amino acids: CASSLKADTEAFF.

This chain connects TRBV2 to TRBJ2-7; TRBD2 matches 9 bases. Germline CDR1 reads SNHLY; CDR2 reads FYNNEI. The CDR3 has 15 amino acids. V lost 8 bases, J lost 4 bases, and 12 bases stayed unmatched. The CDR3 here is CASQKAGGPKYEQYF. The CDR3 region has the DNA TGTGCCAGCCAAAAAGCGGGAGGACCCAAATACGAGCAGTACTTC.

This clonotype was observed many times. The chain recombines TRBV7-8 with TRBJ1-5; D perhaps matches TRBD1 (5 bases). V was trimmed by 5 bases and J by 6 bases, leaving 17 bases between them. The CDR3 runs 15 residues. CDR1 SGHVS and CDR2 FQNEAQ come from the germline V gene. CDR3 in DNA: TGTGCCAGCAGCCCCCGGAAAGGGACGCTTCAGCCCCAGCATTTT. This sequence encodes CASSPRKGTLQPQHF.

This clonotype was seen at least ten times. The chain carries TRBV3-1 and TRBJ2-5, with a tentative D call TRBD2 (5 bases). The CDR3 length is 14 residues. The germline V and J ends were trimmed by 1 base and 3 bases, with 9 bases remaining between them. Germline CDR1 LGHDT, CDR2 YNNKEL (reference sequence). Here the CDR3 reads CASSQAAGEETQYF. CDR3 bases: TGTGCCAGCAGCCAAGCGGCCGGGGAAGAGACCCAGTACTTC.

The rearrangement uses TRBV3-1 and TRBJ2-7; weak D call: TRBD2 (6 bases). Germline lookup yields CDR1 LGHDT and CDR2 YNNKEL (reference sequence). V was clipped by 4 bases and J by 5 bases, with 15 bases between them. The length of the CDR3 is 14 residues. The CDR3 is CASSPIERGNEQYF. The CDR3 DNA reads as TGTGCCAGCAGCCCCATAGAACGCGGGAACGAGCAGTACTTC.

This clonotype was observed many times. This chain connects TRBV12-5 to TRBJ2-1, with 8 bases lining up with TRBD1. The CDR3 covers 20 residues. Germline values: CDR1 LGHNT, CDR2 FRNRAP. After removal of 5 bases from V and 3 bases from J, the junction contained 21 bases not matched to a gene. The CDR3 is CASGIRDRIRRIADYNEQFF. DNA for the CDR3: TGTGCTAGTGGTATCCGGGACAGGATCCGTCGGATAGCGGACTACAATGAGCAGTTCTTC.

This clonotype was counted ten times or more. The chain carries TRBV10-3 and TRBJ1-1; D remains ambiguous. Trimming cost V 11 bases and J 7 bases, with 14 bases left between them. Per germline, CDR1 ENHRY and CDR2 SYGVKD. The CDR3 runs to 11 residues. DNA of the CDR3: TGTGCCGTCGGGATGAGCGGTGAAGCTTTCTTT. It specifies CAVGMSGEAFF.

This clonotype was observed many times. The chain combines TRBV24-1 with TRBJ1-2; D is unclear. Trimming removed 3 bases at V and 8 bases at J, with 15 bases between. CDR1 is KGHDR and CDR2 is SFDVKD in the germline V gene. This CDR3 is 14 amino acids long. CDR3 loop: CATSDPHESWGYTF. The CDR3 DNA reads TGTGCCACCAGTGATCCTCACGAGAGTTGGGGCTACACCTTC.

A few counts support this clonotype. The chain carries TRBV9 and TRBJ2-7; the D gene is possibly TRBD1 (6 bases). With 3 bases removed from V and 7 bases from J, the gap between germline ends came to 14 bases. The CDR3 sequence is 13 residues long. Germline V gives CDR1 SGDLS, CDR2 YYNGEE. The CDR3 region has the DNA TGTGCCAGCAGCGCGGGACACGGTCCGGAGCAGTACTTC. Amino acid sequence: CASSAGHGPEQYF. The full variable domain, completed using reference TRBV9 and TRBJ2-7, is DSGVTQTPKHLITATGQRVTLRCSPRSGDLSVYWYQQSLDQGLQFLIQYYNGEERAKGNILERFSAQQFPDLHSELNLSSLELGDSALYFCASSAGHGPEQYFGPGTRLTVT.

There are many counts of this clonotype. The chain combines TRBV28 with TRBJ2-1; D is ambiguous. In germline, CDR1 is MDHEN, CDR2 SYDVKM. CDR3 length equals 15 residues. Trimming left V 3 bases short and J 0 bases short, with 9 bases between. The CDR3 nucleotides are TGTGCCAGCAGTTTGTGGAAGGGCTCCTACAATGAGCAGTTCTTC. Translation gives CASSLWKGSYNEQFF.

At least ten counts were recorded for this clonotype. The rearrangement links TRBV20-1 to TRBJ2-7; no firm D call. The CDR3 length is 12 residues. The germline gives CDR1 DFQATT, CDR2 SNEGSKA (reference sequence). Trimming removed 2 bases from V and 7 bases from J, with 12 bases in between. As DNA, the CDR3 is TGCAGTGCTAGAAATCTTCCTGGGGAGCAGTACTTC. Its protein is CSARNLPGEQYF.

This clonotype was observed at least ten times. The chain couples TRBV3-1 to TRBJ2-7; D gene uncertain. Germline CDR1 and CDR2: LGHDT and YNNKEL (reference sequence). Trimming left V 2 bases short and J 0 bases short, with 11 bases between. This CDR3 has 15 amino acids. The CDR3 nucleotides are TGTGCCAGCAGCCAACAGGCGCTGGGCTCCTACGAGCAGTACTTC. Protein sequence: CASSQQALGSYEQYF.

This clonotype was seen ten or more times. The chain has TRBV29-1 and TRBJ1-1; D is possibly TRBD1 (5 bases). With 4 bases removed from V and 1 base from J, the gap between germline ends came to 7 bases. This CDR3 has 12 residues. Germline CDR1 SQVTM, CDR2 ANQGSEA. CDR3 DNA sequence: TGCAGCGTTGCCCAGGGGAACACTGAAGCTTTCTTT. Protein product: CSVAQGNTEAFF.

This chain connects TRBV29-1 to TRBJ2-3; D is unresolved. The V gene lost 5 bases and the J gene lost 0 bases, with 6 bases spanning the gap. Looked up from germline, CDR1 is SQVTM and CDR2 is ANQGSEA. The CDR3 covers 12 residues. The CDR3 sequence is CSVPKSTDTQYF. CDR3 in DNA: TGCAGCGTTCCTAAAAGCACAGATACGCAGTATTTT.

This clonotype has at least ten counts. J is TRBJ1-2 and V is TRBV18; the D is unclear. CDR1 KGHSH and CDR2 LQKENI come from the germline V gene. V gave up 3 bases and J gave up 3 bases, with 23 bases separating them. This CDR3 spans 18 amino acids. The CDR3 bases are TGTGCCAGCTCACCCTTTGGACCGAGTAAAGCTAGTGACTATGGCTACACCTTC. Translating gives CASSPFGPSKASDYGYTF. Drawing the rest from reference TRBV18 and TRBJ1-2, the complete variable domain is NAGVMQNPRHLVRRRGQEARLRCSPMKGHSHVYWYRQLPEEGLKFMVYLQKENIIDESGMPKERFSAEFPKEGPSILRIQQVVRGDSAAYFCASSPFGPSKASDYGYTFGSGTRLTVV.

This clonotype has at least ten counts. The chain uses TRBV28 and TRBJ1-1, with a possible D match to TRBD1 (5 bases). Germline assignment: CDR1 MDHEN and CDR2 SYDVKM. The CDR3 sequence is 15 residues long. V lost 8 bases and J lost 4, with 20 bases in between. The CDR3 loop is CASPNRRGAITEAFF. Written as DNA, the CDR3 is TGTGCCAGCCCAAATCGGAGGGGCGCGATCACTGAAGCTTTCTTT.

The J gene is TRBJ2-1, the V gene TRBV27, with TRBD1 as a possible D gene (5 bases). The CDR3 covers 15 residues. V was cut by 2 bases and J by 2 bases, with 10 bases left in between. Germline loops: CDR1 MNHEY, CDR2 SMNVEV (reference sequence). CDR3 nucleotides: TGTGCCAGCAGTTTAAGCAGGGAACCCTACAATGAGCAGTTCTTC. Residues: CASSLSREPYNEQFF.

With respect to this clonotype: The junction departs from germline at one end; a sequencing error may be responsible. This rearrangement joins TRBV11-3 to TRBJ1-1; D remains unclear. The CDR3 loop spans 15 amino acids. Germline V gene lookup returns CDR1 SGHNT and CDR2 YENEEA. The CDR3, as DNA: TGCGCCAGCAGCCCCCAGTCGAGCGGGAACACTGAAGCTTTCTTT. This encodes CASSPQSSGNTEAFF.

This clonotype occurred a few times. The V and J genes are TRBV11-2 and TRBJ1-3; D uncertain. The V end lost 0 bases, the J end lost 7 bases, and 7 bases lay between the germline ends. The germline V gene has CDR1 SGHAT and CDR2 FQNNGV. The CDR3 covers 13 residues. In DNA form, the CDR3 reads TGTGCCAGCAGCTTAGAGCGGAAGAACACCATATATTTT. It encodes CASSLERKNTIYF.